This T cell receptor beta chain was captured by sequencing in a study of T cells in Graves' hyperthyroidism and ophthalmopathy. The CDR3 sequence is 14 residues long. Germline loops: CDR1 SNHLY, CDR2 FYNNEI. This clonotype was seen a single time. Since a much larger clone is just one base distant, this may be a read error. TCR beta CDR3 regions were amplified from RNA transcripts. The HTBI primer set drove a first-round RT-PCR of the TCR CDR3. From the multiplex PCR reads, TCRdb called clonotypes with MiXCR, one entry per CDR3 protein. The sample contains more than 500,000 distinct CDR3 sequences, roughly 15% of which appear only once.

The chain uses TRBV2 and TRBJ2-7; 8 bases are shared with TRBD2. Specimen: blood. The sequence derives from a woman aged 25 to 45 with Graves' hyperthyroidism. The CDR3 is CASRTSVSTYEQCF. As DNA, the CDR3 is TGTGCCAGCAGGACTAGCGTTTCGACCTACGAGCAGTGCTTC.